This T cell receptor beta chain was recorded in a study of shared clonotypes between healthy human individuals. Whole-study findings and limits: Clonotypes shared by all four sorted-subset donors had higher generation probabilities than non-shared clonotypes. Incompleteness in sorted-subset sequencing, despite large depth, was shown by rarefaction.

Of note for this clone: What it recognizes is unknown.

The J segment lost 9 bases and the V segment lost 5 bases, leaving 11 bases of the junction unmatched. Germline V gene lookup returns CDR1 SGHKS and CDR2 YYEKEE (reference sequence). The CDR3 is made up of 14 amino acids. Genomic DNA from each subset was divided evenly over several immunoSEQ plates. In the original analysis: ImmunoSEQ supplied junction-only sequences lacking quality scores, so filtering was different. Assay used: immunoSEQ multiplex PCR; TCRdb lists only in-frame clones, some missing. That table furnishes V, J and clone size, whereas the DNA furnished D and trimming. The data contain some 1.1 million clones, around three quarters of them singletons.

The sequence derives from a man between 18 and 29 years old in good health. Some clones in this sample may be carry-over from other donors' samples. Sequencing input: memory CD4+ T cells from PBMCs. Subset described: CD45RA-negative fraction. The rearrangement uses TRBV5-5 and TRBJ2-7; TRBD1 matches 10 bases. The CDR3 DNA reads TGTGCCAGCAGTTCCACGACAGGGGGCGGTGGGCAGTACTTC. Its protein product is CASSSTTGGGGQYF.